The T cell receptor (beta chain) described here comes from a study of blood T cells in healthy people across ages. The study's findings and limits: Greater diversity and more naive CD4+ cells were seen in long-lived donors than in aged donors.

This clonotype was observed many times. Its target is unknown. Then a second PCR, running about 6 to 11 cycles, was carried out with a sample-barcoded 5' primer and a J-beta primer mix. TCRdb itself ran the 5' RACE reads through MiXCR, one entry per CDR3 protein. The sample lists roughly 700,000 distinct CDR3 sequences; 32% were seen once. This TCR derives from a woman older than 75 in good health. Specimen: blood.

The CDR3 DNA sequence: TGTGCCAGCAGTCCACAAAGGGACTATGGCTACACCTTC. Amino acid sequence: CASSPQRDYGYTF. The rearrangement uses TRBV6-5 and TRBJ1-2; D remains unclear. Germline CDR1 MNHEY, CDR2 SVGAGI. The ends were cut back, 5 bases at V and 3 bases at J, with 10 bases in the middle. The CDR3 length is 13 residues.